A single T cell receptor (beta chain) is shown here with its context. The data derive from a study of T-cell memory formation after mild COVID-19. MiXCR was run by TCRdb on the 5' RACE reads, yielding one entry per CDR3 protein. The table has about 400,000 distinct CDR3 sequences, over 15% seen once. The origin of this receptor is a man between 18 and 29 years old who had mild COVID-19 (a few samples of this study predate the infection). Cell type and time point are not known. Sequenced material: PBMCs or a T cell subset sorted from them (not recorded which).

For the CDR3, the DNA is TGTGCCAGCAGCAATAGGAATTCACCCCTCCACTTT. Translating gives CASSNRNSPLHF. The rearrangement links TRBV6-5 to TRBJ1-6; no reliable D call. The CDR3 is made up of 12 amino acids. The V end was cut by 6 bases, the J end by 7 bases, with 7 bases between. Germline-derived CDR1 and CDR2 are MNHEY and SVGAGI.